A selection of T cell receptor beta chains follows, all from one sample in a study of CD8+CD57+ T cells in acquired aplastic anemia. TCRdb re-derived calls from the reads in MiXCR, one entry per CDR3 protein. The sample lists roughly 280,000 distinct CDR3 sequences; approximately 60% were seen once. The specimen was sorted CD4+, CD8+, or CD8+CD57+ T cells (not recorded which) from PBMCs. These receptors all stem from a human donor with aplastic anemia. The CDR3 runs from the conserved cysteine through the conserved F or W. Each record gives: D gene, clone size, V gene, J gene, CDR3 protein, CDR3 DNA. The D gene is left open where the match is weak. Only part of the rows carry a size: once, few, many, or a class if the clone is expanded.

d_call: TRBD2; clone_size: few; v_call: TRBV20-1; j_call: TRBJ2-5; cdr3_aa: CSASLAGGQETQYF; cdr3_nt: TGCAGTGCTTCACTAGCGGGAGGACAAGAGACCCAGTACTTC
d_call: -; clone_size: once; v_call: TRBV24-1; j_call: TRBJ2-3; cdr3_aa: CATSDLRSGPSTDTQYF; cdr3_nt: TGTGCCACCAGTGATTTGCGTTCGGGACCTAGCACAGATACGCAGTATTTT
d_call: -; clone_size: many; v_call: TRBV15; j_call: TRBJ2-7; cdr3_aa: CATSRAPLDEQYF; cdr3_nt: TGTGCCACCAGCAGAGCCCCCTTGGACGAGCAGTACTTC
d_call: -; clone_size: -; v_call: TRBV4-1; j_call: TRBJ2-3; cdr3_aa: CASSQVAQLDTQYF; cdr3_nt: TGCGCCAGCAGCCAAGTGGCACAGTTAGATACGCAGTATTTT
d_call: -; clone_size: -; v_call: TRBV7-8; j_call: TRBJ2-7; cdr3_aa: CASSTSTGVYEQYF; cdr3_nt: TGTGCCAGCAGCACCTCGACAGGAGTGTACGAGCAGTACTTC
d_call: -; clone_size: many; v_call: TRBV2; j_call: TRBJ1-5; cdr3_aa: CASTGDSNQPQHF; cdr3_nt: TGTGCCAGCACTGGAGATAGCAATCAGCCCCAGCATTTT
d_call: TRBD2; clone_size: -; v_call: TRBV25-1; j_call: TRBJ2-7; cdr3_aa: CASSESSAGGYEQYF; cdr3_nt: TGTGCCAGCAGTGAATCCTCAGCGGGAGGTTACGAGCAGTACTTC
d_call: -; clone_size: -; v_call: TRBV2; j_call: TRBJ2-7; cdr3_aa: CASTRDRNYEQYF; cdr3_nt: TGTGCCAGCACCCGGGACCGGAACTACGAGCAGTACTTC
d_call: TRBD2; clone_size: -; v_call: TRBV7-6; j_call: TRBJ2-3; cdr3_aa: CASSLSTGGGTQYF; cdr3_nt: TGTGCCAGCAGCTTATCGACGGGGGGGGGTACGCAGTATTTT
d_call: -; clone_size: -; v_call: TRBV10-3; j_call: TRBJ2-3; cdr3_aa: CAISESTFATDTQYF; cdr3_nt: TGTGCCATCAGTGAGTCGACGTTCGCAACAGATACGCAGTATTTT
d_call: -; clone_size: many; v_call: TRBV27; j_call: TRBJ1-2; cdr3_aa: CASRTGSNYGYTF; cdr3_nt: TGTGCCAGCAGAACCGGGTCAAACTATGGCTACACCTTC
d_call: -; clone_size: -; v_call: TRBV7-2; j_call: TRBJ1-2; cdr3_aa: CASSLTTQGYGYTF; cdr3_nt: TGTGCCAGCAGCTTAACAACACAGGGCTATGGCTACACCTTC
d_call: -; clone_size: many; v_call: TRBV14; j_call: TRBJ1-2; cdr3_aa: CASSQDGTSGRGYTF; cdr3_nt: TGTGCCAGCAGCCAAGATGGCACCTCGGGGAGAGGCTACACCTTC
d_call: -; clone_size: many; v_call: TRBV12-3/TRBV12-4; j_call: TRBJ1-1; cdr3_aa: CASSRQTMNTEAFF; cdr3_nt: TGTGCCAGCAGCCGACAGACCATGAACACTGAAGCTTTCTTT
d_call: -; clone_size: -; v_call: TRBV7-9; j_call: TRBJ1-6; cdr3_aa: CASSPVLPNSPLHF; cdr3_nt: TGTGCCAGCAGTCCGGTCCTACCAAATTCACCCCTCCACTTT
d_call: -; clone_size: once; v_call: TRBV20-1; j_call: TRBJ2-7; cdr3_aa: CSARDGHADSYYEQYF; cdr3_nt: TGCAGTGCTAGAGACGGTCACGCCGACTCCTACTACGAGCAGTACTTC
d_call: -; clone_size: -; v_call: TRBV10-3; j_call: TRBJ1-3; cdr3_aa: CAIGRGASSGNTIYF; cdr3_nt: TGTGCCATCGGCCGAGGGGCCAGCTCTGGAAACACCATATATTTT
d_call: -; clone_size: few; v_call: TRBV20-1; j_call: TRBJ2-7; cdr3_aa: CSARRTRTYEQYF; cdr3_nt: TGCAGTGCCAGAAGGACACGAACCTACGAGCAGTACTTC
d_call: TRBD2; clone_size: -; v_call: TRBV5-4; j_call: TRBJ2-1; cdr3_aa: CASSPVGTSGPF; cdr3_nt: TGTGCCAGCAGCCCGGTAGGGACTAGCGGGCCCTTC
d_call: -; clone_size: -; v_call: TRBV6-4; j_call: TRBJ1-1; cdr3_aa: CASSAGPFYTEAFF; cdr3_nt: TGTGCCAGCAGCGCGGGTCCCTTCTACACTGAAGCTTTCTTT
d_call: TRBD1; clone_size: many; v_call: TRBV25-1; j_call: TRBJ1-4; cdr3_aa: CASSEGQSNEKLFF; cdr3_nt: TGTGCCAGCAGTGAGGGACAGAGTAATGAAAAACTGTTTTTT
d_call: TRBD1; clone_size: many; v_call: TRBV29-1; j_call: TRBJ1-2; cdr3_aa: CSVGTVYGYTF; cdr3_nt: TGCAGCGTAGGGACAGTCTATGGCTACACCTTC
d_call: TRBD2; clone_size: -; v_call: TRBV15; j_call: TRBJ2-1; cdr3_aa: CATSSAGLAGDNEQFF; cdr3_nt: TGTGCCACCAGCAGCGCGGGACTAGCGGGGGACAATGAGCAGTTCTTC
d_call: TRBD1; clone_size: -; v_call: TRBV9; j_call: TRBJ1-1; cdr3_aa: CASSPSGTGVNEAFF; cdr3_nt: TGTGCCAGCAGCCCTTCAGGGACAGGGGTCAATGAAGCTTTCTTT
d_call: TRBD1; clone_size: -; v_call: TRBV7-9; j_call: TRBJ1-6; cdr3_aa: CASSWGTEHSPLHF; cdr3_nt: TGTGCCAGCAGCTGGGGGACAGAACACTCACCCCTCCACTTT
d_call: TRBD2; clone_size: -; v_call: TRBV15; j_call: TRBJ2-5; cdr3_aa: CATSTLRGAQETQYF; cdr3_nt: TGTGCCACCAGCACGCTGCGGGGGGCCCAAGAGACCCAGTACTTC
d_call: -; clone_size: -; v_call: TRBV29-1; j_call: TRBJ2-7; cdr3_aa: CSVVEDVYEQYF; cdr3_nt: TGCAGCGTTGTGGAGGACGTCTACGAGCAGTACTTC
d_call: TRBD1; clone_size: many; v_call: TRBV10-3; j_call: TRBJ1-3; cdr3_aa: CAIRDSSGNTIYF; cdr3_nt: TGTGCCATCCGGGACAGCTCTGGAAACACCATATATTTT
d_call: -; clone_size: -; v_call: TRBV5-1; j_call: TRBJ2-7; cdr3_aa: CASSNPGEQYF; cdr3_nt: TGCGCCAGCAGCAACCCGGGCGAGCAGTACTTC
d_call: TRBD1; clone_size: many; v_call: TRBV20-1; j_call: TRBJ2-5; cdr3_aa: CRGGGQGAETQYF; cdr3_nt: TGCAGAGGGGGCGGACAGGGGGCCGAGACCCAGTACTTC
d_call: -; clone_size: -; v_call: TRBV7-9; j_call: TRBJ1-4; cdr3_aa: CASSYEVSLGGLFF; cdr3_nt: TGTGCCAGCAGCTACGAGGTTTCGCTCGGGGGGCTGTTTTTT
d_call: TRBD1; clone_size: -; v_call: TRBV7-9; j_call: TRBJ1-6; cdr3_aa: CASNYGTGDPLHF; cdr3_nt: TGTGCCAGCAACTACGGGACAGGGGACCCCCTCCACTTT
d_call: -; clone_size: -; v_call: TRBV29-1; j_call: TRBJ2-1; cdr3_aa: CSVNSGHEQFF; cdr3_nt: TGCAGCGTTAATTCCGGCCATGAGCAGTTCTTC
d_call: -; clone_size: few; v_call: TRBV2; j_call: TRBJ1-2; cdr3_aa: CASSSSPYGYTF; cdr3_nt: TGTGCCAGCAGTTCAAGCCCCTATGGCTACACCTTC
d_call: -; clone_size: -; v_call: TRBV12-3/TRBV12-4; j_call: TRBJ1-5; cdr3_aa: CASSSSTTGSNQPQHF; cdr3_nt: TGTGCCAGCAGTTCCTCAACTACAGGTAGCAATCAGCCCCAGCATTTT
d_call: TRBD1; clone_size: many; v_call: TRBV29-1; j_call: TRBJ2-3; cdr3_aa: CSVTWTGSSRTDTQYF; cdr3_nt: TGCAGCGTTACCTGGACAGGGAGTTCGCGCACAGATACGCAGTATTTT
d_call: TRBD1; clone_size: -; v_call: TRBV6-4; j_call: TRBJ2-2; cdr3_aa: CASRSGTGGSGELFF; cdr3_nt: TGTGCCAGCAGATCCGGGACAGGGGGCTCCGGGGAGCTGTTTTTT
d_call: TRBD1; clone_size: few; v_call: TRBV15; j_call: TRBJ1-1; cdr3_aa: CATSLGQRNTEAFF; cdr3_nt: TGTGCCACCAGCTTGGGACAGAGGAACACTGAAGCTTTCTTT
d_call: -; clone_size: once; v_call: TRBV5-1; j_call: TRBJ2-2; cdr3_aa: CASSLWAGTNTGELFF; cdr3_nt: TGCGCCAGCAGCTTGTGGGCGGGAACGAACACCGGGGAGCTGTTTTTT
d_call: -; clone_size: many; v_call: TRBV11-2; j_call: TRBJ1-5; cdr3_aa: CASSLEGGPQPQHF; cdr3_nt: TGTGCCAGCAGCTTAGAAGGGGGGCCACAGCCCCAGCATTTT
d_call: -; clone_size: -; v_call: TRBV11-2; j_call: TRBJ1-3; cdr3_aa: CASSFRGNTIYF; cdr3_nt: TGTGCCAGCAGCTTTCGGGGAAACACCATATATTTT
d_call: -; clone_size: many; v_call: TRBV5-8; j_call: TRBJ1-1; cdr3_aa: CASSLTRYTEAFF; cdr3_nt: TGTGCCAGCAGCTTAACCAGGTACACTGAAGCTTTCTTT
d_call: TRBD1; clone_size: many; v_call: TRBV19; j_call: TRBJ1-5; cdr3_aa: CASSPGQGSNQPQHF; cdr3_nt: TGTGCCAGTAGTCCGGGACAGGGGAGCAATCAGCCCCAGCATTTT
d_call: -; clone_size: -; v_call: TRBV5-4; j_call: TRBJ2-7; cdr3_aa: CASSFGTRPYEQYF; cdr3_nt: TGTGCCAGCAGCTTCGGGACGAGACCCTACGAGCAGTACTTC
d_call: TRBD2; clone_size: many; v_call: TRBV6-1; j_call: TRBJ2-7; cdr3_aa: CASSESESGRAYEQYF; cdr3_nt: TGTGCCAGCAGTGAATCGGAAAGCGGGAGGGCCTACGAGCAGTACTTC
d_call: -; clone_size: few; v_call: TRBV10-3; j_call: TRBJ2-2; cdr3_aa: CAISEGNPGGELFF; cdr3_nt: TGTGCCATCAGTGAGGGGAATCCTGGCGGGGAGCTGTTTTTT
d_call: TRBD1; clone_size: -; v_call: TRBV2; j_call: TRBJ2-2; cdr3_aa: CASSGTGGSSGELFF; cdr3_nt: TGTGCCAGCAGTGGGACAGGGGGGTCATCCGGGGAGCTGTTTTTT
d_call: -; clone_size: -; v_call: TRBV15; j_call: TRBJ1-2; cdr3_aa: CATSRGGQLYGYTF; cdr3_nt: TGTGCCACCAGCAGAGGTGGACAGCTCTATGGCTACACCTTC
d_call: -; clone_size: many; v_call: TRBV24-1; j_call: TRBJ1-4; cdr3_aa: CATSDGQDEKLFF; cdr3_nt: TGTGCCACCAGTGATGGGCAGGATGAAAAACTGTTTTTT
d_call: -; clone_size: -; v_call: TRBV10-3; j_call: TRBJ1-5; cdr3_aa: CAISDREPLSNQPQHF; cdr3_nt: TGTGCCATCAGTGACCGGGAGCCACTTAGCAATCAGCCCCAGCATTTT
d_call: -; clone_size: -; v_call: TRBV20-1; j_call: TRBJ1-6; cdr3_aa: CSARAGAGVNSPLHF; cdr3_nt: TGCAGTGCTAGAGCGGGGGCAGGGGTAAATTCACCCCTCCACTTT
d_call: -; clone_size: -; v_call: TRBV15; j_call: TRBJ2-1; cdr3_aa: CASSQDFREQFF; cdr3_nt: TGTGCCAGCAGCCAAGATTTCAGGGAGCAGTTCTTC
d_call: -; clone_size: -; v_call: TRBV7-3; j_call: TRBJ1-2; cdr3_aa: CASSLFLCANYGYTF; cdr3_nt: TGTGCCAGCAGCTTATTCTTATGTGCTAACTATGGCTACACCTTC